The table lists the clone carrying this T cell receptor (beta chain) with a count of one. Germline V lookup: CDR1 SNHLY, CDR2 FYNNEI. There are 13 residues in the CDR3. The V gene lost 1 base and the J gene lost 6 bases, with 9 bases spanning the gap. The data belong to a study of blood T cells in healthy people across ages. For the second PCR, which ran for about 6 to 12 cycles, a sample-barcoded 5' primer and a J-beta primer mix were used. TCRdb passed the 5' RACE reads through MiXCR, listing each CDR3 protein once. The sample carries 700,000 to 850,000 distinct CDR3 sequences, about 34% recorded once.

Input material: blood. The rearrangement joins TRBV2 to TRBJ1-2; possibly TRBD1 for D (5 bases). The receptor was derived from a man between 18 and 35 years old in good health. Here the CDR3 reads CASSEDVGHGYTF. CDR3 nucleotide sequence: TGTGCCAGCAGTGAAGATGTGGGGCATGGCTACACCTTC.